What follows are 15 T cell receptor beta chains derived from one specimen sequenced in a study of shared clonotypes between healthy human individuals. Profiled with immunoSEQ multiplex PCR; TCRdb holds only in-frame clones, not every one. This sample has about 980,000 clones, with roughly 72% found just once. Sequenced material: memory CD4+ T cells sorted from blood. Subset: CD45RA-negative fraction. The source of these receptors is a man younger than 35 in good health.

The CDR3, as DNA: TGTGCCAGCAGCTTTTTCCCTGCTAACACCGGGGAGCTGTTTTTT. Residues: CASSFFPANTGELFF. This chain links TRBV7-9 with TRBJ2-2, with D uncertain. The CDR3 extends over 15 amino acids. CDR1 SEHNR and CDR2 FQNEAQ come from the germline V gene (reference sequence). Trimming left V 3 bases short and J 2 bases short, with 10 bases between. Full variable domain (missing parts from reference TRBV7-9 and TRBJ2-2): DTGVSQNPRHKITKRGQNVTFRCDPISEHNRLYWYRQTLGQGPEFLTYFQNEAQLEKSRLLSDRFSAERPKGSFSTLEIQRTEQGDSAMYLCASSFFPANTGELFFGEGSRLTVL.

V is TRBV13 and J is TRBJ1-1; D may be TRBD1 (6 bases). There are 13 residues in the CDR3. CDR1 and CDR2 (germline): PRHDT, FYEKMQ (reference sequence). Trimming stripped 9 bases from V and 3 bases from J, with 14 bases between. CDR3 in DNA: TGTGCCAGTGACAGGTCAGGGGACACTGAAGCTTTCTTT. It yields the protein CASDRSGDTEAFF. The complete variable domain, with remaining parts taken from reference TRBV13 and TRBJ1-1, reads AAGVIQSPRHLIKEKRETATLKCYPIPRHDTVYWYQQGPGQDPQFLISFYEKMQSDKGSIPDRFSAQQFSDYHSELNMSSLELGDSALYFCASDRSGDTEAFFGQGTRLTVV.

The rearrangement joins TRBV18 to TRBJ1-3; no definite D call. CDR1 KGHSH and CDR2 LQKENI come from the germline V gene. V dropped 2 bases and J dropped 0 bases, with 11 bases sitting between them. CDR3 size: 16 residues. The CDR3 protein is CASSPSAVSSGNTIYF. CDR3 DNA: TGTGCCAGCTCACCATCGGCAGTTTCCTCTGGAAACACCATATATTTT.

The chain uses TRBV5-6 and TRBJ2-7; TRBD2 is a possible D gene (5 bases). The germline V and J ends were trimmed by 0 bases and 3 bases, with 19 bases remaining between them. The CDR3 contains 17 residues. Germline values: CDR1 SGHDT, CDR2 YYEEEE. CDR3 in DNA: TGTGCCAGCAGCTTGGAACGGATACTCCACGGGGACTACGAGCAGTACTTC. Protein: CASSLERILHGDYEQYF.

The chain combines TRBV2 with TRBJ1-6, with D possibly TRBD1 on 5 matching bases. The CDR3 is made up of 13 amino acids. CDR1 SNHLY and CDR2 FYNNEI come from the germline V gene. V was shortened by 7 bases and J by 7 bases, with 11 bases between the two germline ends. CDR3 region: CASKGTENSPLHF. CDR3 bases: TGTGCCAGCAAAGGGACGGAGAATTCACCCCTCCACTTT. The full variable domain, in which reference TRBV2 and TRBJ1-6 provide the parts outside the CDR3, is EPEVTQTPSHQVTQMGQEVILRCVPISNHLYFYWYRQILGQKVEFLVSFYNNEISEKSEIFDDQFSVERPDGSNFTLKIRSTKLEDSAMYFCASKGTENSPLHFGNGTRLTVT.

The rearrangement joins TRBV7-3 to TRBJ1-6; TRBD1 is a possible D gene (5 bases). Trimming stripped 2 bases from V and 5 bases from J, with 10 bases between. CDR1 and CDR2 (germline): SGHTA, FQGTGA. This CDR3 region has 15 residues. The CDR3 DNA is TGTGCCAGCAGCTTATCGGGGACGGATAATTCACCCCTCCACTTT. Protein sequence: CASSLSGTDNSPLHF.

The chain joins TRBV7-9 to TRBJ1-4, with 11 nucleotides matching TRBD1. The V and J ends lost 5 bases and 8 bases, in that order; junction bases with no gene match: 10. The CDR3 is 16 amino acids. Germline assignment: CDR1 SEHNR and CDR2 FQNEAQ (reference sequence). CDR3 DNA sequence: TGTGCCAGCAGCGAAGGGACAGGGGGATTATGGGAAAAACTGTTTTTT. This sequence encodes CASSEGTGGLWEKLFF. Full variable domain (missing parts from reference TRBV7-9 and TRBJ1-4): DTGVSQNPRHKITKRGQNVTFRCDPISEHNRLYWYRQTLGQGPEFLTYFQNEAQLEKSRLLSDRFSAERPKGSFSTLEIQRTEQGDSAMYLCASSEGTGGLWEKLFFGSGTQLSVL.

This clone came up a few times. J is TRBJ1-1 and V is TRBV6-6; no clear D gene. The V gene lost 0 bases and the J gene lost 4 bases, with 9 bases spanning the gap. CDR3 length: 14 residues. Germline CDR1 and CDR2: MNHNY and SVGAGI (reference sequence). In DNA, the CDR3 is TGTGCCAGCAGTTACTCGGGTAGCCGCACTGAAGCTTTCTTT. As protein: CASSYSGSRTEAFF.

The chain recombines TRBV14 with TRBJ1-2; no reliable D call. CDR3 length: 14 amino acids. Germline V gene data show CDR1 as SGHDN and CDR2 as FVKESK. Trimming cost V 0 bases and J 4 bases, with 9 bases left between them. The CDR3 loop reads CASSQDINGYGYTF. The CDR3 DNA reads as TGTGCCAGCAGCCAAGATATAAACGGCTATGGCTACACCTTC.

This chain joins TRBV2 and TRBJ2-3; 7 nucleotides match TRBD2. The germline V gene has CDR1 SNHLY and CDR2 FYNNEI. The CDR3 runs to 13 residues. V gave up 5 bases and J gave up 1 base; unmatched junction bases: 0. CDR3 region: CASSLAGTDTQYF. The CDR3 nucleotides are TGTGCCAGCAGTCTAGCGGGCACAGATACGCAGTATTTT.

The rearrangement uses TRBV29-1 and TRBJ1-2; 11 bases map to TRBD1. Trimming removed 3 bases from V and 8 bases from J; junction bases left unmatched: 20. This CDR3 is 18 amino acids long. Germline CDR1 and CDR2: SQVTM and ANQGSEA. The CDR3 loop is CSVEGLEGQGARRPGYTF. CDR3 bases: TGCAGCGTTGAGGGCCTGGAAGGACAGGGGGCCAGACGGCCCGGCTACACCTTC.

This clone was picked up a small number of times. The rearrangement joins TRBV20-1 to TRBJ1-1; the D is unclear. This CDR3 is 10 amino acids long. CDR1 is DFQATT and CDR2 is SNEGSKA in the germline V gene (reference sequence). V was pared by 2 bases and J by 10 bases, with 8 bases between. The CDR3, as DNA: TGCAGTGCTAGATTGGAGGGAGCTTTCTTT. This encodes CSARLEGAFF.

On this clone itself: A single base separates this from a much larger clone, so it may be a read error. This same CDR3 is encoded by further DNA sequences in the sample. This chain joins TRBV28 and TRBJ2-5, with no clear D. This CDR3 has 11 amino acids. Trimming left V 3 bases short and J 4 bases short, with 3 bases between. The germline gives CDR1 MDHEN, CDR2 SYDVKM. Here the CDR3 DNA reads TGTGCCAGCAGTTTGGGAGAGACCCAGTACTTC. Its translation is CASSLGETQYF. The complete variable domain, with remaining parts taken from reference TRBV28 and TRBJ2-5, reads DVKVTQSSRYLVKRTGEKVFLECVQDMDHENMFWYRQDPGLGLRLIYFSYDVKMKEKGDIPEGYSVSREKKERFSLILESASTNQTSMYLCASSLGETQYFGPGTRLLVL.

The chain combines TRBV9 with TRBJ2-1; the D gene is possibly TRBD2 (6 bases). Between the trimmed V and J ends, which lost 4 bases and 0 bases, there was a span of 11 bases. Germline CDR1 reads SGDLS; CDR2 reads YYNGEE. This CDR3 comprises 15 residues. CDR3 in amino acids: CASSRSGSSYNEQFF. DNA for the CDR3: TGTGCCAGCAGCCGTAGCGGAAGCTCCTACAATGAGCAGTTCTTC.

The CDR3 region has the DNA TGTGCCAGCAGTTTGGGGGGACAGGGAACTTTCTTT. Its protein product is CASSLGGQGTFF. The chain carries TRBV28 and TRBJ1-1, with 9 bases aligning to TRBD1. V dropped 3 bases and J dropped 12; count of bases not matched to a gene: 5. Germline CDR1 and CDR2: MDHEN and SYDVKM. CDR3 length: 12 residues. Variable domain in full (rest from reference TRBV28 and TRBJ1-1): DVKVTQSSRYLVKRTGEKVFLECVQDMDHENMFWYRQDPGLGLRLIYFSYDVKMKEKGDIPEGYSVSREKKERFSLILESASTNQTSMYLCASSLGGQGTFFGQGTRLTVV.